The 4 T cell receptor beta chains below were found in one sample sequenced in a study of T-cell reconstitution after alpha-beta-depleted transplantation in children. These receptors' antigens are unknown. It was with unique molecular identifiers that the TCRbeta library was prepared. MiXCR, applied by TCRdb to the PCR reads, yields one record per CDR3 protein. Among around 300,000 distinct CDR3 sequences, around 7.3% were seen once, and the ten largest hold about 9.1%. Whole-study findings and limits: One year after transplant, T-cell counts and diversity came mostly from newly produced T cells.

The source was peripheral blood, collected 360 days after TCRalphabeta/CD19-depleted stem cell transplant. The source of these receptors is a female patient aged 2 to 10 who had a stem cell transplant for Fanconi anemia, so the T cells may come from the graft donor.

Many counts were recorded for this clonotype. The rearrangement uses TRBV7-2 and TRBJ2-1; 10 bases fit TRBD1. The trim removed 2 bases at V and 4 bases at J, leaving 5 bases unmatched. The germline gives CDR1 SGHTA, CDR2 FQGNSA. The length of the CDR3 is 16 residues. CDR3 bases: TGTGCCAGCAGCTTAAGGGACAGGGGTACTTACAATGAGCAGTTCTTC. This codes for CASSLRDRGTYNEQFF. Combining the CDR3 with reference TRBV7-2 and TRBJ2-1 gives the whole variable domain GAGVSQSPSNKVTEKGKDVELRCDPISGHTALYWYRQSLGQGLEFLIYFQGNSAPDKSGLPSDRFSAERTGGSVSTLTIQRTQQEDSAVYLCASSLRDRGTYNEQFFGPGTRLTVL.

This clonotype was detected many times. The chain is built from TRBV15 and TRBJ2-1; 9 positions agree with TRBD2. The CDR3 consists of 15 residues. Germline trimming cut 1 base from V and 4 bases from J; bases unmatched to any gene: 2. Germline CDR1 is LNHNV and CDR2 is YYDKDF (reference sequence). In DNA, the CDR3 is TGTGCCACCAGCAGAGTAGCGGGGGTGTACAATGAGCAGTTCTTC. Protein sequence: CATSRVAGVYNEQFF.

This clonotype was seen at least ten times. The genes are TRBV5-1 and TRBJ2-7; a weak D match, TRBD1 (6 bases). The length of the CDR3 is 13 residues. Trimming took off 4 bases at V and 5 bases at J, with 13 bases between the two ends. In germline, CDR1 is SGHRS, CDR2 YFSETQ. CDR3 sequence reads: CASSPSWTDEQYF. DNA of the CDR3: TGCGCCAGCAGCCCCTCATGGACAGACGAGCAGTACTTC.

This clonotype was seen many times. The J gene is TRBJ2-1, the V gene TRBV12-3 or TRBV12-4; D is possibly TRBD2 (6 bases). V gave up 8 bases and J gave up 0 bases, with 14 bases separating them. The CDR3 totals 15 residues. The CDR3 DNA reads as TGTGCCAGCGGCCAGTCCGGGAGCTCCTACAATGAGCAGTTCTTC. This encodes CASGQSGSSYNEQFF.